The sequence of this T cell receptor (beta chain) was determined in a study of blood T cells in healthy people across ages. Turning to this clonotype: The antigen remains unidentified.

Whole-study findings and limits: Samples with more naive T cells showed higher observed beta diversity. Researchers judged that diversity estimates from one million T cells fell short of true values.

This CDR3 is built from 14 residues. V dropped 6 bases and J dropped 1; count of bases not matched to a gene: 6. The germline V gene has CDR1 MNHEY and CDR2 SVGAGI. Alongside a J-beta primer mix, a sample-barcoded 5' primer served in a second PCR lasting roughly 7 to 11 cycles. MiXCR was run by TCRdb on the 5' RACE reads, yielding one entry per CDR3 protein. The repertoire holds around 790,000 distinct CDR3 sequences, with under 45% as singletons. The specimen was blood. This chain links TRBV6-5 with TRBJ2-7, with 7 bases lining up with TRBD1. The TCR originated in a man in his 60s in good health. This CDR3 is CASREEDRSYEQYF. The CDR3 DNA sequence: TGTGCCAGCAGGGAAGAGGACAGGTCCTACGAGCAGTACTTC.